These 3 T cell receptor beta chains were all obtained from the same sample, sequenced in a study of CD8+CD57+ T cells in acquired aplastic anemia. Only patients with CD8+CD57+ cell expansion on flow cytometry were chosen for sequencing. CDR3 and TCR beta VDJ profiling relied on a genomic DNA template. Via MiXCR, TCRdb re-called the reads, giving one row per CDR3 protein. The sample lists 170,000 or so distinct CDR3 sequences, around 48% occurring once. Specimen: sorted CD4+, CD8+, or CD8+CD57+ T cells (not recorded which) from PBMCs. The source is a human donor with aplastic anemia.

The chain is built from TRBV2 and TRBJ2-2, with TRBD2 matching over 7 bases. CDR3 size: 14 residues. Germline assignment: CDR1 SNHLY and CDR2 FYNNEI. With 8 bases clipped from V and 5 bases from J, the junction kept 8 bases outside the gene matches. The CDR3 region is CASGGGSSTGELFF. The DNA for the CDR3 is TGTGCCAGCGGGGGGGGAAGCAGTACCGGGGAGCTGTTTTTT.

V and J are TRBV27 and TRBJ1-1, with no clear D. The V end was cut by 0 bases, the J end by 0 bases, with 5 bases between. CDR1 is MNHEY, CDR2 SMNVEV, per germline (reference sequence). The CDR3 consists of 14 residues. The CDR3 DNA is TGTGCCAGCAGTTTATCTCCGGTGAACACTGAAGCTTTCTTT. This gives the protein CASSLSPVNTEAFF.

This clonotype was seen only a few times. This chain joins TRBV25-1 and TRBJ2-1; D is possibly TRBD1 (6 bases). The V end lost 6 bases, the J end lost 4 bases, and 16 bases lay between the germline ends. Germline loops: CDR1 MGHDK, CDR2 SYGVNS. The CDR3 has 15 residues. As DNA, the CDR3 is TGTGCCAGCAGGATTGGGGGCGGATCATACAATGAGCAGTTCTTC. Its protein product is CASRIGGGSYNEQFF.